One sample yielded the 9 T cell receptor beta chains listed below, sequenced in a study of radiation and T cells in renal cell carcinoma. Time point here: blood 4 weeks post-SBRT, at nephrectomy. Treatment described: 15 Gy SBRT to primary tumor, nephrectomy 4 weeks later. Assay: immunoSEQ multiplex PCR; the TCRdb copy retains only in-frame clones and omits some. The table has some 100,000 clones, 70% to 85% seen once. Material: blood, obtained from a patient whose treatment included radiotherapy and nephrectomy. The receptor set was obtained from a man aged 55-75 years with renal cell carcinoma.

A single count supports this clone. The V and J genes are TRBV13 and TRBJ2-7; 9 bases map to TRBD2. The CDR3 totals 17 residues. The germline V gene has CDR1 PRHDT and CDR2 FYEKMQ (reference sequence). The trim removed 3 bases at V and 0 bases at J, leaving 9 bases unmatched. Here the CDR3 reads CASSFRRLAGSSYEQYF. Written as DNA, the CDR3 is TGTGCCAGCAGCTTTAGACGTCTAGCGGGAAGCTCCTACGAGCAGTACTTC.

The gene calls are TRBV5-5 and TRBJ2-7, with a possible D match to TRBD2 (7 bases). CDR1 is SGHKS and CDR2 is YYEKEE in the germline V gene (reference sequence). The CDR3 spans 15 residues. Trimming removed 0 bases at V and 7 bases at J, with 17 bases between. This CDR3 is CASSLEAGALGEQYF. The CDR3 bases are TGTGCCAGCAGCTTGGAGGCGGGGGCCCTTGGAGAGCAGTACTTC.

This clone appeared a few times. V gene TRBV10-1 combines with J gene TRBJ2-3, with D unclear. The germline V gene has CDR1 WNHNN and CDR2 SYGVQD (reference sequence). The CDR3 spans 14 residues. V was cut by 3 bases and J by 7 bases, with 14 bases left in between. The CDR3 DNA reads as TGCGCCAGCAGTGATAAGGTCCCCGATTATACGCAGTATTTT. Translating gives CASSDKVPDYTQYF.

This clone has only one observation. The chain employs TRBV5-1 and TRBJ2-2; 9 bases align to TRBD2. From germline, CDR1 is SGHRS and CDR2 YFSETQ. V lost 5 bases to trimming and J lost 4 bases; unmatched junction nucleotides: 12. The CDR3 length is 17 residues. CDR3 sequence: CASRRGVAGASTGELFF. The CDR3 nucleotides read TGCGCCAGCAGGCGGGGGGTAGCGGGAGCAAGCACCGGGGAGCTGTTTTTT. Filled out from reference TRBV5-1 and TRBJ2-2, the complete variable domain reads KAGVTQTPRYLIKTRGQQVTLSCSPISGHRSVSWYQQTPGQGLQFLFEYFSETQRNKGNFPGRFSGRQFSNSRSEMNVSTLELGDSALYLCASRRGVAGASTGELFFGEGSRLTVL.

This sequence joins TRBV7-4 and TRBJ2-4; the D gene is possibly TRBD1 (8 bases). Germline CDR1 SGHVT, CDR2 SQSDAQ. The CDR3 totals 19 residues. Trimming shortened V by 2 bases and J by 2 bases, and 22 bases separated the two germline ends. CDR3 residues: CASSLFPVSQGGTKNIQYF. The DNA for the CDR3 is TGTGCCAGCAGCTTATTCCCCGTGTCACAGGGGGGGACCAAAAACATTCAGTACTTC. The entire variable domain, with the rest obtained from reference TRBV7-4 and TRBJ2-4, is as follows: GAGVSQSPRYKVAKRGRDVALRCDSISGHVTLYWYRQTLGQGSEVLTYSQSDAQRDKSGRPSGRFSAERPERSVSTLKIQRTEQGDSAVYLCASSLFPVSQGGTKNIQYFGAGTRLSVL.

The chain couples TRBV7-9 to TRBJ2-3; D may be TRBD2 (6 bases). Germline V CDR1 and CDR2: SEHNR, FQNEAQ (reference sequence). V was trimmed by 0 bases and J by 0 bases, leaving 16 bases between them. CDR3 length: 18 residues. The CDR3 nucleotides are TGTGCCAGCAGCTTAGCCGTGGGGGACTTACACAGCACAGATACGCAGTATTTT. It specifies CASSLAVGDLHSTDTQYF.

This clone occurred once. This chain links TRBV10-1 with TRBJ2-7; D is uncertain. CDR1 and CDR2 from the germline V gene are WNHNN and SYGVQD (reference sequence). V lost 3 bases and J lost 2, with 11 bases in between. CDR3 length: 14 residues. The CDR3 here is CASSEGGPPYEQYF. In nucleotides, the CDR3 is TGCGCCAGCAGTGAAGGTGGGCCTCCCTACGAGCAGTACTTC.

This chain links TRBV5-6 with TRBJ2-1, with 8 nucleotides matching TRBD1. Germline assignment: CDR1 SGHDT and CDR2 YYEEEE. This CDR3 has 16 amino acids. V was clipped by 0 bases and J by 7 bases; unmatched bases: 9. CDR3 loop: CASSLVSDRVTNEQFF. CDR3 in DNA: TGTGCCAGCAGCTTGGTTTCGGACAGGGTTACGAATGAGCAGTTCTTC.

V is TRBV19 and J is TRBJ2-7; the D is unclear. CDR1 is LNHDA, CDR2 SQIVND, per germline (reference sequence). The CDR3 sequence is 13 residues long. Trimming took 0 bases from V and 7 from J, leaving 10 bases between them. CDR3 in amino acids: CASSIDWAAEQYF. CDR3 nucleotides: TGTGCCAGTAGTATAGATTGGGCGGCAGAGCAGTACTTC.